The T cell receptor beta chain described here comes from a study of cytomegalovirus exposure and HLA in healthy donors. Worth noting for this clone: The sample contains more than one DNA sequence encoding this CDR3.

The PCR was carried out with 60 Vbeta primers and 13 Jbeta primers. Sequenced by immunoSEQ multiplex PCR; TCRdb stores in-frame clones only, minus some. Among 150,000 to 200,000 clones listed, roughly 83% were seen once. The source of this sequence is a woman aged 45-60 years in good health and CMV-seronegative. Material: PBMCs.

The CDR3, as DNA: TGTGCCAGCAGTGAAGCGAGGAACACTGAAGCTTTCTTT. Amino acids: CASSEARNTEAFF. The V call is TRBV6-1, the J call TRBJ1-1; D gene uncertain. V was clipped by 0 bases and J by 1 base, with 3 bases between them. The CDR3 length is 13 residues. The germline CDR1 and CDR2 sequences are MNHNS and SASEGT.